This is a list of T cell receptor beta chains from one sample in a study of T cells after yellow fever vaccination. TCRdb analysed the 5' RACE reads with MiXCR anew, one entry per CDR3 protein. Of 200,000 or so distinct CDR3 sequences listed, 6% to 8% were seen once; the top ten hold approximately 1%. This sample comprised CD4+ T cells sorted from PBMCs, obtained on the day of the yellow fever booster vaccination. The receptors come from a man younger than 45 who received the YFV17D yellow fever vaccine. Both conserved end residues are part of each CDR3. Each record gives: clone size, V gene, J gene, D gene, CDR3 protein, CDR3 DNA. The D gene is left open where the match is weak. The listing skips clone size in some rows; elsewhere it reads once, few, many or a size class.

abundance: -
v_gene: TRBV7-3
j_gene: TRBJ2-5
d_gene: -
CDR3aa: CASSATPQETQYF
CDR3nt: TGTGCCAGCAGCGCCACACCCCAAGAGACCCAGTACTTC

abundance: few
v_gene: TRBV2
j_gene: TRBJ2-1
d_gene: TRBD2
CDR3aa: CASSEWGSGPHHNEQFF
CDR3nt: TGTGCCAGCAGTGAGTGGGGTAGCGGGCCACACCACAATGAGCAGTTCTTC

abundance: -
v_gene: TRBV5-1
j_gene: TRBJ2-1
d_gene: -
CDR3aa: CASSLQGGPSDEQFF
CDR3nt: TGCGCCAGCAGCCTGCAGGGGGGACCGTCGGATGAGCAGTTCTTC

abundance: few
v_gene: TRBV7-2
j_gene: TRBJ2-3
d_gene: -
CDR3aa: CASSPPGTTTDTQYF
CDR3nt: TGTGCCAGCAGCCCGCCCGGGACCACTACAGATACGCAGTATTTT

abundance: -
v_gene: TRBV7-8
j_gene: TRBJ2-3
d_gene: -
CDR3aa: CASSSSGFSDTQYF
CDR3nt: TGTGCCAGCAGCTCATCAGGGTTTTCAGATACGCAGTATTTT

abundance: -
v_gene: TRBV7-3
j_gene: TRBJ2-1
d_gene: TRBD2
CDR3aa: CASSLNGLAGNEQFF
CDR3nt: TGTGCCAGCAGCTTAAATGGACTAGCGGGGAATGAGCAGTTCTTC

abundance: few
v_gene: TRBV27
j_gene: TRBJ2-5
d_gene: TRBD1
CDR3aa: CASSLVRGQTQYF
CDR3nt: TGTGCCAGCAGTTTAGTGAGGGGGCAGACCCAGTACTTC

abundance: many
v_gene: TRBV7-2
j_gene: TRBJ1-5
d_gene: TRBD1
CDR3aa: CASSLGGRGVNQPQHF
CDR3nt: TGTGCCAGCAGCCTAGGTGGCAGGGGGGTCAATCAGCCCCAGCATTTT

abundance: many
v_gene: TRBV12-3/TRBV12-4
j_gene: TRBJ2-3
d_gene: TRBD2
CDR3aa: CASSKGLSPDTQYF
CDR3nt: TGTGCCAGCAGCAAGGGACTATCGCCCGATACGCAGTATTTT

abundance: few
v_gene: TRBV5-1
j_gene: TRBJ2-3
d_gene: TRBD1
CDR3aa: CASSLAPGGDTDTQYF
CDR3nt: TGCGCCAGCAGCTTGGCACCAGGGGGTGACACAGATACGCAGTATTTT

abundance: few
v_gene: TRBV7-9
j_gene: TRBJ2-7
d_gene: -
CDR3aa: CASSLVGLPEQYF
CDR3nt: TGTGCCAGCAGCTTAGTCGGCCTACCCGAGCAGTACTTC

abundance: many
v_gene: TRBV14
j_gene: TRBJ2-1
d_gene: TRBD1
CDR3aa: CASMPGQGVNEQFF
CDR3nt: TGTGCCAGTATGCCGGGACAGGGTGTCAATGAGCAGTTCTTC

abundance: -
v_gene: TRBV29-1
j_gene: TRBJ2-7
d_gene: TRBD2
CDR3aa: CSVSSGRYYEQYF
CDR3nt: TGCAGCGTTTCTAGCGGGAGATACTACGAGCAGTACTTC

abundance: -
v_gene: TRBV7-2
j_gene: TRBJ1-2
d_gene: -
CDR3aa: CASSSSIVGYTF
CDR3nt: TGTGCCAGCAGCTCTAGCATAGTCGGCTACACCTTC

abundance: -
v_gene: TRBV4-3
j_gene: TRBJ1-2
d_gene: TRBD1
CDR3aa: CASSQDRQGEYYGYTF
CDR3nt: TGCGCCAGCAGCCAAGACAGACAGGGGGAGTACTATGGCTACACCTTC

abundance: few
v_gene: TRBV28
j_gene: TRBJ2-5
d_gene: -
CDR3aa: CASSVGGGGETQYF
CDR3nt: TGTGCCAGCAGCGTGGGAGGGGGTGGAGAGACCCAGTACTTC

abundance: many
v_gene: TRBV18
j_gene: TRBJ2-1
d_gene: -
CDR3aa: CASSPTSGFYNEQFF
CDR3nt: TGTGCCAGCTCACCGACATCAGGATTCTACAATGAGCAGTTCTTC

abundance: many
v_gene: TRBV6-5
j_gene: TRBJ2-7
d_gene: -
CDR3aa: CASVAGSASYEQYF
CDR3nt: TGTGCCAGCGTTGCTGGGAGCGCCTCCTACGAGCAGTACTTC

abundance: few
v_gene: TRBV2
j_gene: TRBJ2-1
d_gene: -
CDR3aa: CASSEGSGGRYNEQFF
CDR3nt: TGTGCCAGCAGTGAGGGCTCTGGCGGTAGATACAATGAGCAGTTCTTC

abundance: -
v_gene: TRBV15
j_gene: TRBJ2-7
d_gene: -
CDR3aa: CATSRDFKGHEQYF
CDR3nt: TGTGCCACCAGCAGAGATTTCAAGGGCCACGAGCAGTACTTC